The 19 T cell receptor beta chains given below trace back to one sample, sequenced in a study of post-analysis software for immune sequencing data. Findings and caveats of the study: A few TRBV segments occurring more often in patients than controls included TRBV5-6, TRBV5-1 and TRBV20-1.

Unique molecular identifiers were present in the TCR beta cDNA libraries. TCRdb itself ran the PCR reads through MiXCR, one entry per CDR3 protein. The data show about 820,000 distinct CDR3 sequences, with approximately 57% seen just once and 4.6% held by the top ten. Their specific antigens are unknown. The sequencing input was blood. These receptors were collected from a girl aged 10 to 17 with multiple sclerosis.

The CDR3 region is CSAFAGLAGGPYEQYF. CDR3 DNA sequence: TGCAGTGCTTTTGCGGGACTAGCGGGAGGGCCCTACGAGCAGTACTTC. V gene TRBV20-1 combines with J gene TRBJ2-4, with 16 bases lining up with TRBD2. The DNA end favors TRBJ2-7, so the J call may be wrong. The CDR3 has 16 residues. Germline values: CDR1 DFQATT, CDR2 SNEGSKA (reference sequence).

The chain joins TRBV13 to TRBJ1-1; TRBD1 agrees at 8 bases. V shed 3 bases, J shed 1 base, and the junction held 10 bases outside the gene matches. This CDR3 comprises 17 residues. CDR1 PRHDT and CDR2 FYEKMQ come from the germline V gene (reference sequence). This CDR3 is CASSFHQGAETNTEAFF. In DNA form, the CDR3 reads TGTGCCAGCAGCTTTCACCAGGGGGCGGAAACGAACACTGAAGCTTTCTTT.

This clonotype was found a few times. CDR3 protein: CSVGRAGGIEWKTQYF. DNA of the CDR3: TGCAGTGTAGGGAGAGCGGGGGGTATTGAGTGGAAGACCCAGTACTTC. J is TRBJ2-5 and V is TRBV20-1; 9 nucleotides align to TRBD2. Germline assignment: CDR1 DFQATT and CDR2 SNEGSKA (reference sequence). This CDR3 spans 16 amino acids. J was trimmed by 6 bases and V by 7 bases; bases with no gene match: 18.

The chain combines TRBV7-8 with TRBJ2-5; 7 bases match TRBD2. CDR1 is SGHVS and CDR2 is FQNEAQ in the germline V gene. The CDR3 has 16 amino acids. J was trimmed by 0 bases and V by 4 bases; bases with no gene match: 8. CDR3 sequence (DNA): TGTGCCAGCAGCTCCGGACGGGGGGTGTACCAAGAGACCCAGTACTTC. Its translation is CASSSGRGVYQETQYF.

This chain links TRBV9 with TRBJ2-7; D gene uncertain. V shed 0 bases and J shed 3 bases, with 13 bases lying between them. Germline lookup yields CDR1 SGDLS and CDR2 YYNGEE. The CDR3 contains 15 residues. CDR3 loop: CASSVAFWSVYEQYF. In DNA, the CDR3 is TGTGCCAGCAGCGTAGCGTTCTGGTCGGTCTACGAGCAGTACTTC.

This chain joins TRBV15 and TRBJ1-2; 8 bases are a match to TRBD1. Germline V gene lookup returns CDR1 LNHNV and CDR2 YYDKDF (reference sequence). Germline trimming cut 5 bases from V and 0 bases from J; bases unmatched to any gene: 5. This CDR3 has 15 residues. CDR3: CATSGDRRSNYGYTF. CDR3 DNA: TGTGCCACCAGCGGGGACAGGAGATCTAACTATGGCTACACCTTC.

This chain uses TRBV7-2 with TRBJ2-4, with TRBD2 matching over 8 bases. V shed 5 bases and J 0 bases; nucleotides not matched to a gene: 12. CDR3 length: 18 amino acids. Germline V CDR1 and CDR2: SGHTA, FQGNSA. The CDR3 here is CASSTSGGGRLAKNIQYF. The DNA of the CDR3 is TGTGCCAGCAGCACCAGCGGGGGCGGACGTCTAGCCAAAAACATTCAGTACTTC.

This clonotype appeared a few times. This chain connects TRBV4-2 to TRBJ2-1; maybe TRBD2 (5 bases). CDR1 and CDR2 from the germline V gene are LGHNA and YNFKEQ. This CDR3 is built from 16 residues. The V end lost 0 bases, the J end lost 4 bases, and 13 bases lay between the germline ends. The chain's CDR3 is CASSQESGLIYNEQFF. CDR3 DNA: TGTGCCAGCAGCCAAGAGTCCGGACTTATTTACAATGAGCAGTTCTTC.

This chain uses TRBV7-9 with TRBJ2-3; D is undetermined. CDR3 length: 14 residues. The V gene's germline CDR1 is SEHNR and CDR2 FQNEAQ (reference sequence). V was pared by 4 bases and J by 4 bases, with 12 bases between. CDR3 coding DNA: TGTGCCAGCAGCTCCCCCCAGGACCCAGATACGCAGTATTTT. As protein: CASSSPQDPDTQYF.

The gene calls are TRBV9 and TRBJ2-1; 10 nucleotides match TRBD2. Germline CDR1 and CDR2: SGDLS and YYNGEE. J gave up 1 base and V 3 bases, and 13 bases lay outside the gene matches. There are 19 residues in the CDR3. The CDR3 region is CASSAPPGASGRSYNEQFF. The CDR3, as DNA: TGTGCCAGCAGCGCACCCCCTGGGGCTAGCGGGAGATCCTACAATGAGCAGTTCTTC. The full variable domain, completed using reference TRBV9 and TRBJ2-1, is DSGVTQTPKHLITATGQRVTLRCSPRSGDLSVYWYQQSLDQGLQFLIQYYNGEERAKGNILERFSAQQFPDLHSELNLSSLELGDSALYFCASSAPPGASGRSYNEQFFGPGTRLTVL.

V is TRBV5-1 and J is TRBJ2-7; maybe TRBD2 (6 bases). Between the trimmed V and J ends, which lost 4 bases and 2 bases, there was a span of 16 bases. Germline V lookup: CDR1 SGHRS, CDR2 YFSETQ. The CDR3 is 15 amino acids. CDR3 region: CASSRPTGVPYEQYF. CDR3 nucleotides: TGCGCCAGCAGCCGACCGACGGGGGTCCCCTACGAGCAGTACTTC.

This clonotype was detected a few times. The chain couples TRBV5-6 to TRBJ2-6; 7 bases agree with TRBD1. Germline V CDR1 and CDR2: SGHDT, YYEEEE. CDR3 length: 17 residues. V shed 4 bases and J 0 bases; nucleotides not matched to a gene: 7. CDR3 sequence reads: CASSDWTGSSGANVLTF. The CDR3 region has the DNA TGTGCCAGCAGCGACTGGACAGGTAGCTCTGGGGCCAACGTCCTGACTTTC.

This clonotype has at least ten counts. The CDR3 DNA follows: TGTGCCAGCAGCCGGGACAGCGGAACCTACGAGCAGTACTTC. This encodes CASSRDSGTYEQYF. The rearrangement links TRBV7-3 to TRBJ2-7, with TRBD1 matching over 7 bases. Trimming took 5 bases from V and 2 from J; bases not matched to a gene: 6. The germline V gene has CDR1 SGHTA and CDR2 FQGTGA. CDR3 length: 14 residues.

A single count supports this clonotype. The chain's CDR3 is CASSDWGTSGPHNEQFF. The CDR3 DNA sequence: TGTGCCAGCAGTGACTGGGGGACTAGCGGACCCCACAATGAGCAGTTCTTC. The V call is TRBV6-4, the J call TRBJ2-1, with 11 bases lining up with TRBD2. Looked up from germline, CDR1 is MRHNA and CDR2 is SNTAGT. The length of the CDR3 is 17 residues. The V and J ends lost 1 base and 5 bases, in that order; junction bases with no gene match: 7.

The chain uses TRBV5-6 and TRBJ2-5; TRBD1 is a possible D gene (6 bases). V dropped 4 bases and J dropped 1 base, with 11 bases sitting between them. This CDR3 spans 14 amino acids. The germline V gene encodes CDR1 SGHDT and CDR2 YYEEEE. DNA of the CDR3: TGTGCCAGCAGCCTGCAGGGGTTCCAAGAGACCCAGTACTTC. This sequence encodes CASSLQGFQETQYF.

V usage is TRBV20-1 and J usage is TRBJ2-1; 7 nucleotides agree with TRBD2. The V gene end was trimmed by 5 bases and the J gene end by 9 bases; junction bases not matched to a gene: 13. The CDR3 covers 14 residues. In germline, CDR1 is DFQATT, CDR2 SNEGSKA (reference sequence). Here the CDR3 reads CSADGRTPRGEQFF. The CDR3 nucleotides are TGCAGTGCTGACGGGAGGACTCCGAGGGGTGAGCAGTTCTTC.

V gene TRBV5-1 combines with J gene TRBJ1-1, with D unclear. Germline CDR1 SGHRS, CDR2 YFSETQ. The CDR3 extends over 15 amino acids. V was pared by 4 bases and J by 0 bases, with 13 bases between. CDR3 sequence: CASSAGRLLNTEAFF. DNA of the CDR3: TGCGCCAGCAGCGCCGGCAGGTTATTGAACACTGAAGCTTTCTTT.

The chain uses TRBV27 and TRBJ2-5, with 8 bases identical to TRBD1. Unmatched junction bases numbered 1, after V lost 3 bases and J lost 4 bases. The CDR3 sequence is 13 residues long. CDR1 is MNHEY, CDR2 SMNVEV, per germline (reference sequence). This CDR3 is CASSFDRGETQYF. The CDR3 coding sequence is TGTGCCAGCAGTTTCGACAGGGGAGAGACCCAGTACTTC.

This clonotype was recorded only once. The V and J genes are TRBV9 and TRBJ2-3; TRBD2 matches at 13 bases. Trimming cost V 2 bases and J 3 bases; bases outside gene matches: 6. There are 17 residues in the CDR3. The germline CDR1 and CDR2 sequences are SGDLS and YYNGEE. The CDR3 DNA sequence: TGTGCCAGCAGCGTCCGACTAGCGGGAGGTTCGACAGATACGCAGTATTTT. Its protein is CASSVRLAGGSTDTQYF.